The next 6 T cell receptor beta chains were all read from a single sample in a study of shared clonotypes between healthy human individuals (dated by TCRdb to about 2020). Library method: the immunoSEQ multiplex PCR assay. What TCRdb holds here is the immuneACCESS table cut down to in-frame rearrangements. Part of the clones is not present; checked against another copy, under half of the missing clones reflect an unresolved V gene, and the others are unexplained. The sample table shows some 500,000 clones, and less than 80% are seen once. Less than 15% of the sample lies in the top ten. Sequenced material: PBMCs. The receptors originated from a woman aged 35 to 49 in good health. Some clones in this sample may be carry-over from other donors' samples.

V usage is TRBV28 and J usage is TRBJ2-7; D remains ambiguous. The length of the CDR3 is 12 residues. From germline, CDR1 is MDHEN and CDR2 SYDVKM. Trimming shortened V by 7 bases and J by 3 bases, and 10 bases separated the two germline ends. The DNA of the CDR3 is TGTGCCAGCACCCCCCTTGGCTACGAGCAGTACTTC. Amino acid sequence: CASTPLGYEQYF.

The chain has TRBV5-1 and TRBJ2-7; no clear D gene. The germline V gene has CDR1 SGHRS and CDR2 YFSETQ. The CDR3 extends over 12 amino acids. The germline V and J ends were trimmed by 0 bases and 6 bases, with 7 bases remaining between them. The CDR3 sequence: CASSLVSGEQYF. CDR3 sequence (DNA): TGCGCCAGCAGCTTGGTTTCTGGCGAGCAGTACTTC.

The chain has TRBV28 and TRBJ2-5; D might be TRBD2 (6 bases). The V gene lost 4 bases and the J gene lost 1 base, with 10 bases spanning the gap. This CDR3 contains 14 residues. Germline CDR1 reads MDHEN; CDR2 reads SYDVKM. The CDR3 DNA reads as TGTGCCAGCAGTTCGAGGAGGGGCCAAGAGACCCAGTACTTC. Protein sequence: CASSSRRGQETQYF.

The chain joins TRBV11-2 to TRBJ2-7; D uncertain. The V and J ends lost 3 bases and 4 bases respectively, with 7 bases between them. Germline CDR1 is SGHAT and CDR2 is FQNNGV. The CDR3 has 12 residues. The CDR3 nucleotides are TGTGCCAGCAGCTTGTTTCGTTACGAGCAGTACTTC. Translated: CASSLFRYEQYF.

This clone was recorded at least ten times. The chain joins TRBV19 to TRBJ1-2, with no clear D. The CDR3 spans 11 residues. In germline, CDR1 is LNHDA, CDR2 SQIVND (reference sequence). The V end lost 8 bases, the J end lost 8 bases, and 12 bases lay between the germline ends. The DNA of the CDR3 is TGTGCCAGTGGTAAAGGCGGGGGCTACACCTTC. Amino acids: CASGKGGGYTF. The full variable domain, completed using reference TRBV19 and TRBJ1-2, is DGGITQSPKYLFRKEGQNVTLSCEQNLNHDAMYWYRQDPGQGLRLIYYSQIVNDFQKGDIAEGYSVSREKKESFPLTVTSAQKNPTAFYLCASGKGGGYTFGSGTRLTVV.

The chain couples TRBV28 to TRBJ2-5; the match to TRBD2 covers 9 bases. The CDR3 consists of 16 residues. CDR1 is MDHEN, CDR2 SYDVKM, per germline. V lost 5 bases, J lost 0 bases, and 7 bases stayed unmatched. CDR3 protein: CASSTRLAEYQETQYF. Here the CDR3 DNA reads TGTGCCAGCAGTACGCGACTAGCGGAGTACCAAGAGACCCAGTACTTC.